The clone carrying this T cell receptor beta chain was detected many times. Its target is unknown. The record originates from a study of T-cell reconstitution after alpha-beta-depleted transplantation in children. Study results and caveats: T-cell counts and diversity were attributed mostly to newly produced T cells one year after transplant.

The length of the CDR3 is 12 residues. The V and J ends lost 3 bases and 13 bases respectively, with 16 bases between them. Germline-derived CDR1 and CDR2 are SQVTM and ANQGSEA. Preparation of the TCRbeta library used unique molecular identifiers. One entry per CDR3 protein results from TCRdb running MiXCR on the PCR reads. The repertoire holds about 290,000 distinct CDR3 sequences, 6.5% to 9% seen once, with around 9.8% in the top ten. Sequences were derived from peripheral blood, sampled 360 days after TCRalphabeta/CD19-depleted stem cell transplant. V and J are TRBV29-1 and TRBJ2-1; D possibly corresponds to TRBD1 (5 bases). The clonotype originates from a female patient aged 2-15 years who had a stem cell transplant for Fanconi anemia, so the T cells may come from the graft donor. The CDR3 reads CSVDFLTGPQFF. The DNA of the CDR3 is TGCAGCGTTGATTTTCTTACAGGCCCCCAGTTCTTC.